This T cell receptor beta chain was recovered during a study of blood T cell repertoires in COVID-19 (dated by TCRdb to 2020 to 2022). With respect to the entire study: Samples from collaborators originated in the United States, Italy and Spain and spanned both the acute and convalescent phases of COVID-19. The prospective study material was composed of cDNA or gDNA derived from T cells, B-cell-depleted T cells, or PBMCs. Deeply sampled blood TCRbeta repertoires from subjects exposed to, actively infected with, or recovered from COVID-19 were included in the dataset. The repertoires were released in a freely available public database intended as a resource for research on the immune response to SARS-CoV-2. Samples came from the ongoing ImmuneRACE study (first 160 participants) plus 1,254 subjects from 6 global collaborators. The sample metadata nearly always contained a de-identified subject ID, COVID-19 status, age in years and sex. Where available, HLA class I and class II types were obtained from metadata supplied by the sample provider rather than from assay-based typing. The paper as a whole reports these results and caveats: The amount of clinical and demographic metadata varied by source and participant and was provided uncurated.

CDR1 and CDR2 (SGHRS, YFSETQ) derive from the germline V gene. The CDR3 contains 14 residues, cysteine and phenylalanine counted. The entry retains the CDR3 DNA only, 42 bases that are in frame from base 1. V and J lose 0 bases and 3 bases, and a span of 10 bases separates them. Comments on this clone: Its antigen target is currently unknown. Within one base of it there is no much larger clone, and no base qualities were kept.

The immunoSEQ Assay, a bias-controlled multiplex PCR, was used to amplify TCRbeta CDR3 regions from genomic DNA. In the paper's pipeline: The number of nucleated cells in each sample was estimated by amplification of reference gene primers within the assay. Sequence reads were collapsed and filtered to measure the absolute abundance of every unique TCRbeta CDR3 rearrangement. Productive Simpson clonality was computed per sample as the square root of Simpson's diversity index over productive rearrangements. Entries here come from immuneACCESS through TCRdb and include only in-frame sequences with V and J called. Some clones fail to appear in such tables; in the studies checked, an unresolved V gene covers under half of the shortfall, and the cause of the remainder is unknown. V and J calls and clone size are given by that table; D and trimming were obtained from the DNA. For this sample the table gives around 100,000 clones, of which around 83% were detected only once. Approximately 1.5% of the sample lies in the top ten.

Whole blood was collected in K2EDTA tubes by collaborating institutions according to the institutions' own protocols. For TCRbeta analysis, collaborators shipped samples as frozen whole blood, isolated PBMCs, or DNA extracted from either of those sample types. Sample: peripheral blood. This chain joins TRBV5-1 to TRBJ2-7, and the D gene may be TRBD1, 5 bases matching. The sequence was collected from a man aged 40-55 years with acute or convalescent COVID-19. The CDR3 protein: CASSLASGHYEQYF. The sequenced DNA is TGCGCCAGCAGCTTGGCCAGTGGACACTACGAGCAGTACTTC.